This T cell receptor beta chain was documented in a study of T-cell reconstitution after alpha-beta-depleted transplantation in children. Preparing the TCRbeta library involved the use of unique molecular identifiers. One entry per CDR3 protein, called by TCRdb with MiXCR from the PCR reads. The table has 250,000 to 350,000 distinct CDR3 sequences, around 20% seen once; the top ten hold 9.5% to 13%. The study's findings and limits: By about two months after transplant, alpha-beta T cells reportedly arose from several hundred graft clones that had expanded. Some patients' high day-60 TCRbeta diversity was traced to surviving recipient T cells and thymic progenitors. T-cell numbers and diversity one year post-transplant derived largely from freshly generated T cells.

Trimming at V came to 5 bases and at J to 9 bases, leaving 9 bases not matched to a gene. The germline CDR1 and CDR2 sequences are SGHVS and FNYEAQ. CDR3 size: 15 residues. As concerns this clonotype: Its antigen is unidentified.

The material sequenced was PBMCs, mostly from graft donor cells, taken 180 days after TCRalphabeta/CD19-depleted stem cell transplant. The rearrangement links TRBV7-6 to TRBJ1-6; 8 bases line up with TRBD1. This receptor was obtained from a male patient under 18 who had a stem cell transplant for acute lymphoblastic leukemia, so the T cells may come from the graft donor. The CDR3 loop is CASSASRGRGSPLHF. CDR3 DNA: TGTGCCAGCAGCGCGAGCAGGGGGCGCGGTTCACCCCTCCACTTT.